The T cell receptor (beta chain) described here comes from a study of control samples from healthy donors and cancer patients. This CDR3 contains 15 residues. V dropped 0 bases and J dropped 2; count of bases not matched to a gene: 2. Germline values: CDR1 MNHEY, CDR2 SVGAGI. Clones were sequenced by immunoSEQ multiplex PCR, and TCRdb holds only the in-frame ones, with some missing. The data hold tens of thousands of clones, with roughly 90% observed a single time. The source of this sequence is a woman in her 70s in good health. Specimen: blood. The V call is TRBV6-5, the J call TRBJ1-2, with 8 bases lining up with TRBD1. The CDR3 region is CASSYSGQANYGYTF. CDR3 in DNA: TGTGCCAGCAGTTACTCGGGACAGGCAAACTATGGCTACACCTTC.